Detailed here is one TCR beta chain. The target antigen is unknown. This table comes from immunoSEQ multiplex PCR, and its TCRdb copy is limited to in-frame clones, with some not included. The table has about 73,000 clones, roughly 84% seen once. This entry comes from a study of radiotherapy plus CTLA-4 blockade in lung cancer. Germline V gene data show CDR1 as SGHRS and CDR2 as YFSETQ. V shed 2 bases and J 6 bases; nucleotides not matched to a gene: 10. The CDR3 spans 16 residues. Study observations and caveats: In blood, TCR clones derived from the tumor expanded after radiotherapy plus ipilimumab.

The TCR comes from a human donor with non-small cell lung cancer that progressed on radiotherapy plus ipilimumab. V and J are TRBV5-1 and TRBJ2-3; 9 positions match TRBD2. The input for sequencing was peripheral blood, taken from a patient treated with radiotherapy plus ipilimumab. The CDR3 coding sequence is TGCGCCAGCAGCTTTCAGGCGGGAGGGTTGTTGGATACGCAGTATTTT. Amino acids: CASSFQAGGLLDTQYF.